This T cell receptor (beta chain) came from a study of T cells in Graves' hyperthyroidism and ophthalmopathy. This CDR3 has 14 amino acids. Germline V gene sequence: CDR1 DFQATT, CDR2 SNEGSKA (reference sequence). J lost 7 bases, V lost 3 bases, and 9 bases had no gene match. Study findings and constraints: The authors' 13 V-J model separated ophthalmopathy from stable hyperthyroidism. Within blood appeared most thyroid clonotypes that had expanded above 0.001.

This clonotype was found many times. Antigen specificity is unknown. Amplification of TCR beta CDR3 regions used RNA as the template. Primed by the HTBI set, a first-round RT-PCR was run on the TCR CDR3. One entry per CDR3 protein, called by TCRdb with MiXCR from the multiplex PCR reads. The table has approximately 600,000 distinct CDR3 sequences, about 14% seen once. Ophthalmopathy cases scored 3 or more on the Clinical Activity Score and 4 or more on NOSPECS grade, with duration below 3 months. Lactation, pregnancy, other autoimmune disease or uncontrolled infection excluded patients. Specimen: blood. This TCR derives from a middle-aged woman with Graves' ophthalmopathy. The chain recombines TRBV20-1 with TRBJ2-7, with 10 nucleotides matching TRBD2. The CDR3 here is CSARIAGGSREQYF. The CDR3 nucleotides read TGCAGTGCTAGGATAGCGGGAGGTTCTCGGGAGCAGTACTTC.